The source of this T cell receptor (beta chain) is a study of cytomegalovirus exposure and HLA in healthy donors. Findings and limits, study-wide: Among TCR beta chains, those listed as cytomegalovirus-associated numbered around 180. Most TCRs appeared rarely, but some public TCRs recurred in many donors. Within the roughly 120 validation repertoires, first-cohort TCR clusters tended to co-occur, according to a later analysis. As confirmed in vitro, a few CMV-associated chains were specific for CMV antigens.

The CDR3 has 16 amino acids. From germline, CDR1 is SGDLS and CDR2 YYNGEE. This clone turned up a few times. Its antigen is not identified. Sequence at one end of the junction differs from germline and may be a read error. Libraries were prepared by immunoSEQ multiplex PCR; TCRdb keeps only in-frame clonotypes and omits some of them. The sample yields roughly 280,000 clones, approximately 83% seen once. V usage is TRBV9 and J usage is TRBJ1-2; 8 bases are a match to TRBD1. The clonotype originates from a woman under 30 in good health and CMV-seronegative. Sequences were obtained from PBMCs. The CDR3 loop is CASSVGGTGAKYGYTF. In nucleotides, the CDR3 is TGTGCCAGCAGCGTAGGGGGGACAGGAGCTAAGTATGGCTACACCTTC.